This T cell receptor (beta chain) was captured in a study of T cell repertoires in cytomegalovirus infection. For the study at large: Recently identified HLA-C-restricted and well-studied HLA-B-restricted CMV epitopes were used. Public TCR beta signatures indicated both CMV infection and matching HLA type.

TCRdb reprocessed the reads with MiXCR, giving one entry per CDR3 protein. This table has approximately 73,000 distinct CDR3 sequences, roughly 39% appearing once. About this clonotype itself: What it recognizes is unknown.

The V end was cut by 4 bases, the J end by 3 bases, with 24 bases between. The CDR3 is made up of 18 amino acids. Study-wide results and caveats: Individuals carrying CMV plus the relevant HLA were identified by cumulative frequency of public TCR beta families. CMV-specific TCR beta clonotypes restricted by HLA-C dominated the ex vivo response.

The V call is TRBV12-3 or TRBV12-4, the J call TRBJ1-1; D perhaps matches TRBD1 (5 bases). The input for sequencing was CD8+ T cells from cultured PBMCs, taken from culture after CMV antigen stimulation. This clonotype was sampled from a human donor in good health (CMV status not recorded). Some clones in this sample may be carry-over from other donors' samples. This chain's CDR3 is CASSSLLRDLWLDTEAFF. The CDR3 DNA sequence: TGTGCCAGCAGTTCCCTCCTCCGGGACCTCTGGCTGGACACTGAAGCTTTCTTT.